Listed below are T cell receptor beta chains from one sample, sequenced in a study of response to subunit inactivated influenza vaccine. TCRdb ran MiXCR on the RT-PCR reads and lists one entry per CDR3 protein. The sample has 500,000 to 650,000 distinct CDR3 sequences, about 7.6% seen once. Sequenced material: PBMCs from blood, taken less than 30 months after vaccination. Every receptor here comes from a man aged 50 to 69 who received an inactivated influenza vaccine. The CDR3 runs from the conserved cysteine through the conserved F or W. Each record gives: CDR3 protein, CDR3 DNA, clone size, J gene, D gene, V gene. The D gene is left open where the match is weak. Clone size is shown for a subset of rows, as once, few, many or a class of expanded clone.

CDR3aa: CSVARTGTGYTF
CDR3nt: TGCAGCGTTGCGAGGACAGGAACTGGCTACACCTTC
abundance: few
j_gene: TRBJ1-2
d_gene: TRBD1
v_gene: TRBV29-1

CDR3aa: CSASVGTGVQETQYF
CDR3nt: TGCAGTGCTAGTGTCGGGACAGGGGTTCAAGAGACCCAGTACTTC
abundance: many
j_gene: TRBJ2-5
d_gene: TRBD1
v_gene: TRBV20-1

CDR3aa: CASSQDSRTGVTDTQYF
CDR3nt: TGTGCCAGCAGCCAAGATTCCCGGACAGGGGTCACAGATACGCAGTATTTT
abundance: few
j_gene: TRBJ2-3
d_gene: TRBD1
v_gene: TRBV4-2

CDR3aa: CASSYVGAVQYF
CDR3nt: TGTGCCAGCAGTTACGTGGGGGCCGTGCAGTACTTC
abundance: few
j_gene: TRBJ2-7
d_gene: -
v_gene: TRBV6-2/TRBV6-3

CDR3aa: CASSPPTSLNTEAFF
CDR3nt: TGTGCCAGCAGCCCCCCAACCAGCTTGAACACTGAAGCTTTCTTT
abundance: -
j_gene: TRBJ1-1
d_gene: -
v_gene: TRBV11-2

CDR3aa: CASSPRTGRIEQYF
CDR3nt: TGTGCCAGCAGCCCTCGGACAGGGCGTATCGAGCAGTACTTC
abundance: few
j_gene: TRBJ2-7
d_gene: TRBD1
v_gene: TRBV6-1

CDR3aa: CASSLRNRGTGLETQYF
CDR3nt: TGTGCCAGCAGCTTGAGAAACAGGGGGACGGGGTTAGAGACCCAGTACTTC
abundance: -
j_gene: TRBJ2-5
d_gene: TRBD1
v_gene: TRBV7-8

CDR3aa: CASSATVVKTQYF
CDR3nt: TGTGCCAGCAGCGCAACAGTTGTGAAGACCCAGTACTTC
abundance: many
j_gene: TRBJ2-5
d_gene: -
v_gene: TRBV5-6

CDR3aa: CASSQSQRGSSYEQYF
CDR3nt: TGCGCCAGCAGTCAATCTCAGCGCGGGAGCTCCTACGAGCAGTACTTC
abundance: -
j_gene: TRBJ2-7
d_gene: TRBD2
v_gene: TRBV23-1

CDR3aa: CASSLGRTSGGQETQYF
CDR3nt: TGTGCCAGCAGCTTAGGGAGGACTAGCGGGGGCCAAGAGACCCAGTACTTC
abundance: -
j_gene: TRBJ2-5
d_gene: TRBD2
v_gene: TRBV7-8

CDR3aa: CASSPRGGENGYTF
CDR3nt: TGCGCCAGCAGTCCCCGGGGAGGGGAGAATGGCTACACCTTC
abundance: -
j_gene: TRBJ1-2
d_gene: -
v_gene: TRBV4-1

CDR3aa: CSARGPLAGGPYEQYF
CDR3nt: TGCAGTGCTAGAGGGCCCTTAGCGGGGGGGCCCTACGAGCAGTACTTC
abundance: -
j_gene: TRBJ2-7
d_gene: TRBD2
v_gene: TRBV20-1

CDR3aa: CASSMEGQGTDTQYF
CDR3nt: TGTGCCAGCAGCATGGAGGGACAGGGCACAGATACGCAGTATTTT
abundance: few
j_gene: TRBJ2-3
d_gene: TRBD1
v_gene: TRBV9

CDR3aa: CASREDERLIGGYTF
CDR3nt: TGTGCCAGCAGAGAAGACGAGAGACTGATAGGCGGCTACACCTTC
abundance: -
j_gene: TRBJ1-2
d_gene: -
v_gene: TRBV2

CDR3aa: CSASGRFSYNEQFF
CDR3nt: TGCAGTGCTAGCGGGAGGTTTTCCTACAATGAGCAGTTCTTC
abundance: few
j_gene: TRBJ2-1
d_gene: TRBD2
v_gene: TRBV20-1

CDR3aa: CSARFPGQLADTQYF
CDR3nt: TGCAGTGCTAGATTCCCGGGACAGTTGGCAGATACGCAGTATTTT
abundance: many
j_gene: TRBJ2-3
d_gene: TRBD1
v_gene: TRBV20-1

CDR3aa: CASTESQGQTGRDYGYTF
CDR3nt: TGCGCCAGCACCGAAAGTCAGGGACAGACAGGCCGGGACTATGGCTACACCTTC
abundance: few
j_gene: TRBJ1-2
d_gene: TRBD1
v_gene: TRBV10-2

CDR3aa: CASSMTGDETQYF
CDR3nt: TGTGCCAGCAGCATGACAGGGGATGAGACCCAGTACTTC
abundance: many
j_gene: TRBJ2-5
d_gene: TRBD1
v_gene: TRBV11-2

CDR3aa: CSAPTPYEQFF
CDR3nt: TGCAGTGCTCCCACCCCCTATGAGCAGTTCTTC
abundance: few
j_gene: TRBJ2-1
d_gene: -
v_gene: TRBV20-1

CDR3aa: CASSQERQGRYTF
CDR3nt: TGCGCCAGCAGCCAAGAGCGGCAGGGTCGCTACACCTTC
abundance: many
j_gene: TRBJ1-2
d_gene: -
v_gene: TRBV4-3

CDR3aa: CASSLEGGGGDEQFF
CDR3nt: TGTGCCAGCAGCTTGGAGGGGGGAGGAGGGGATGAGCAGTTCTTC
abundance: -
j_gene: TRBJ2-1
d_gene: -
v_gene: TRBV5-5

CDR3aa: CASSLVGRVGGEQYF
CDR3nt: TGTGCCAGCAGCTTAGTGGGCAGGGTGGGGGGCGAGCAGTACTTC
abundance: few
j_gene: TRBJ2-7
d_gene: -
v_gene: TRBV11-2

CDR3aa: CASSFSGDYGYTF
CDR3nt: TGTGCCAGCAGCTTTTCGGGGGACTATGGCTACACCTTC
abundance: many
j_gene: TRBJ1-2
d_gene: -
v_gene: TRBV5-5

CDR3aa: CATSREGGGSGNTIYF
CDR3nt: TGTGCCACCAGCAGAGAAGGGGGGGGCTCTGGAAACACCATATATTTT
abundance: many
j_gene: TRBJ1-3
d_gene: -
v_gene: TRBV15

CDR3aa: CASSRSPYGEQYF
CDR3nt: TGTGCCAGCAGCCGGTCCCCCTACGGCGAGCAGTACTTC
abundance: -
j_gene: TRBJ2-7
d_gene: -
v_gene: TRBV3-1

CDR3aa: CATSANPYSYNEQFF
CDR3nt: TGTGCCACCAGCGCCAATCCGTACTCCTACAATGAGCAGTTCTTC
abundance: many
j_gene: TRBJ2-1
d_gene: -
v_gene: TRBV15

CDR3aa: CSARYQSRDRKNEKLFF
CDR3nt: TGCAGTGCTAGATACCAATCCCGGGACAGAAAAAATGAAAAACTGTTTTTT
abundance: few
j_gene: TRBJ1-4
d_gene: TRBD1
v_gene: TRBV20-1

CDR3aa: CASSDRGAGANVLTF
CDR3nt: TGTGCCAGCAGTGATCGGGGGGCTGGGGCCAACGTCCTGACTTTC
abundance: once
j_gene: TRBJ2-6
d_gene: TRBD2
v_gene: TRBV25-1

CDR3aa: CATSRQAWTAQETQYF
CDR3nt: TGTGCCACCAGCAGACAGGCCTGGACCGCCCAAGAGACCCAGTACTTC
abundance: few
j_gene: TRBJ2-5
d_gene: -
v_gene: TRBV15

CDR3aa: CSVVGPLGEQYF
CDR3nt: TGCAGCGTTGTCGGGCCCCTGGGGGAGCAGTACTTC
abundance: -
j_gene: TRBJ2-7
d_gene: -
v_gene: TRBV29-1

CDR3aa: CASSLGPGGYEQYF
CDR3nt: TGTGCCAGCAGCTTAGGTCCTGGGGGCTACGAGCAGTACTTC
abundance: few
j_gene: TRBJ2-7
d_gene: -
v_gene: TRBV7-6

CDR3aa: CASSYSRGLTGTEAFF
CDR3nt: TGTGCCAGCAGTTACTCACGGGGGCTAACCGGCACTGAAGCTTTCTTT
abundance: -
j_gene: TRBJ1-1
d_gene: -
v_gene: TRBV6-2/TRBV6-3

CDR3aa: CAIMEGGSSYNEQFF
CDR3nt: TGTGCCATCATGGAGGGAGGTAGCTCCTACAATGAGCAGTTCTTC
abundance: -
j_gene: TRBJ2-1
d_gene: -
v_gene: TRBV10-3

CDR3aa: CASTKEGGSLINEQFF
CDR3nt: TGTGCCAGCACAAAAGAGGGCGGGAGTCTTATCAATGAGCAGTTCTTC
abundance: -
j_gene: TRBJ2-1
d_gene: TRBD2
v_gene: TRBV12-3/TRBV12-4

CDR3aa: CSASRQSNTGELFF
CDR3nt: TGCAGTGCTAGTAGGCAGAGTAACACCGGGGAGCTGTTTTTT
abundance: -
j_gene: TRBJ2-2
d_gene: -
v_gene: TRBV20-1

CDR3aa: CSATPATGEGETQYF
CDR3nt: TGCAGTGCAACGCCAGCAACGGGAGAGGGGGAGACCCAGTACTTC
abundance: few
j_gene: TRBJ2-5
d_gene: -
v_gene: TRBV20-1

CDR3aa: CATSRPSGSGGYTF
CDR3nt: TGTGCCACCAGCAGACCTTCGGGCTCGGGGGGCTACACCTTC
abundance: -
j_gene: TRBJ1-2
d_gene: -
v_gene: TRBV15

CDR3aa: CASSPQAGTGETQYF
CDR3nt: TGTGCCAGCAGCCCCCAGGCCGGGACAGGGGAGACCCAGTACTTC
abundance: -
j_gene: TRBJ2-5
d_gene: TRBD1
v_gene: TRBV7-2